This T cell receptor beta chain emerged from a study of blood T cell repertoires in COVID-19. Germline CDR1 is SNHLY and CDR2 is FYNNEI. CDR3 size: 13 residues. V was pared by 6 bases and J by 11 bases, with 9 bases of the junction left unmatched. This table comes from immunoSEQ multiplex PCR, and its TCRdb copy is limited to in-frame clones, with some not included. This sample carries 65,000 to 70,000 clones, roughly 86% of them seen once, and the ten largest clones take 4.1%. This clone turned up a few times. The TCR comes from a man in his forties or fifties with acute or convalescent COVID-19. The chain uses TRBV2 and TRBJ1-3, with TRBD1 matching 8 bases. The sequencing sample was made of peripheral blood. CDR3 in DNA: TGTGCCAGCAGCGGACAGGGAGATCTTGCCATATATTTT. Protein sequence: CASSGQGDLAIYF.